A single sample is the source of the 9 T cell receptor beta chains below, sequenced in a study of shared T cell receptors in the human thymus (dated by TCRdb to about 2021). The library was produced with the immunoSEQ multiplex PCR assay. Drawn from immuneACCESS, this table holds only the in-frame rearrangements with V and J called that TCRdb kept. Clones are partly lost; checked studies trace under half to an unresolved V gene and leave the rest unexplained. This sample holds 720,000 or so clones; approximately 83% were observed only once. 0.008% to 0.011% of the sample lies in the top ten. The same specimen was also included in a second study, on human thymus T cells.

Source material: thymocytes. The receptor set was obtained from a girl less than two years old with a congenital heart defect. Donor details come from another sample of the same person, matched by shared clones.

This clone occurred once. This sequence joins TRBV15 and TRBJ1-6, with 9 bases matching TRBD1. The CDR3 has 20 amino acids. V was pared by 8 bases and J by 0 bases, with 17 bases of the junction left unmatched. Germline-derived CDR1 and CDR2 are LNHNV and YYDKDF (reference sequence). In DNA, the CDR3 is TGTGCCACCCGAGCAAGGACCGGGACAGGGCCCTACTCCTATAATTCACCCCTCCACTTT. Translating it yields CATRARTGTGPYSYNSPLHF.

This rearrangement joins TRBV7-6 to TRBJ1-4, with TRBD1 matching over 7 bases. Per the germline V gene, CDR1 is SGHVS and CDR2 is FNYEAQ. This CDR3 is 14 amino acids long. V lost 5 bases and J lost 7; bases outside the gene matches: 7. CDR3 in DNA: TGTGCCAGCAGCGCACGCAACAGGGGTGAAAAACTGTTTTTT. Translating gives CASSARNRGEKLFF.

The CDR3 DNA is TGTGCCTGGTCTGGGACTAGCGGGGGCGCCAGCTACAATGAGCAGTTCTTC. Residues: CAWSGTSGGASYNEQFF. V and J are TRBV30 and TRBJ2-1, with 14 bases lining up with TRBD2. After removal of 5 bases from V and 3 bases from J, the junction contained 9 bases not matched to a gene. Germline CDR1 is GTSNPN and CDR2 is SVGIG (reference sequence). The CDR3 extends over 17 amino acids.

V usage is TRBV7-7 and J usage is TRBJ2-6; the D gene is possibly TRBD1 (5 bases). Germline V CDR1 and CDR2: SSHAT, FNYEAQ (reference sequence). The CDR3 runs to 19 residues. V lost 5 bases, J lost 3 bases, and 23 bases lay in between. Written as DNA, the CDR3 is TGTGCCAGCAGCCCCCACACGTCTAATTGGGGCAGTGGGGCCAACGTCCTGACTTTC. Amino acids: CASSPHTSNWGSGANVLTF.

The chain couples TRBV18 to TRBJ1-2, with unresolved D. This CDR3 is built from 15 residues. V lost 4 bases and J lost 9, with 21 bases in between. Germline assignment: CDR1 KGHSH and CDR2 LQKENI. The CDR3 loop reads CASSLNATEPWRYTF. The CDR3 region has the DNA TGTGCCAGCTCACTAAATGCAACGGAGCCCTGGCGCTACACCTTC. Full variable domain (remainder filled in from reference TRBV18 and TRBJ1-2): NAGVMQNPRHLVRRRGQEARLRCSPMKGHSHVYWYRQLPEEGLKFMVYLQKENIIDESGMPKERFSAEFPKEGPSILRIQQVVRGDSAAYFCASSLNATEPWRYTFGSGTRLTVV.

The chain is built from TRBV7-9 and TRBJ1-1, with D possibly matching TRBD1 (6 bases). V was pared by 4 bases and J by 1 base, with 13 bases between. This CDR3 contains 15 residues. Germline-derived CDR1 and CDR2 are SEHNR and FQNEAQ (reference sequence). CDR3 loop: CASSWAGEGNTEAFF. The CDR3 DNA follows: TGTGCCAGCAGCTGGGCAGGGGAGGGGAACACTGAAGCTTTCTTT.

This clone came up a few times. The chain couples TRBV4-1 to TRBJ1-1; possibly TRBD1 for D (5 bases). CDR1 is MGHRA, CDR2 YSYEKL, per germline. Deletions cut 3 bases from V and 6 bases from J, with 11 bases between. This CDR3 has 13 amino acids. Here the CDR3 reads CASSHYKGSEAFF. The CDR3 nucleotides are TGCGCCAGCAGCCATTATAAGGGGTCTGAAGCTTTCTTT.

V gene TRBV9 combines with J gene TRBJ1-1, with D perhaps TRBD1 (5 bases). Trimming removed 3 bases at V and 1 base at J, with 10 bases between. Germline values: CDR1 SGDLS, CDR2 YYNGEE. There are 14 residues in the CDR3. The CDR3 sequence: CASSGEGENTEAFF. The CDR3 DNA sequence: TGTGCCAGCAGCGGGGAAGGGGAGAACACTGAAGCTTTCTTT.

The chain recombines TRBV12-5 with TRBJ2-6; 7 nucleotides match TRBD2. This CDR3 region has 18 residues. V was clipped by 2 bases and J by 4 bases; unmatched bases: 11. CDR1 and CDR2 from the germline V gene are LGHNT and FRNRAP. CDR3 nucleotide sequence: TGTGCTAGTGGTTTGTCGCACCGGGGGGTCGGAGGGGCCAACGTCCTGACTTTC. Its protein is CASGLSHRGVGGANVLTF.